This T cell receptor beta chain was profiled in a study of blood T cells in healthy people across ages. General observations from the study: Lack of knowledge of donor CMV status possibly confounded expanded clonotype changes.

The study drew donors from healthy Caucasian individuals in Russia aged roughly 6 to 90. Peripheral blood, around 9.4 milliliters per donor, was collected. Primed by a sample-barcoded 5' primer and a J-beta primer mix, a second PCR proceeded for about 7 to 11 cycles. MiXCR was run by TCRdb on the 5' RACE reads, yielding one entry per CDR3 protein. This sample yields 550,000 to 800,000 distinct CDR3 sequences, of which around 21% are seen a single time; roughly 3.9% belongs to the top ten. Trimming shortened V by 1 base and J by 3 bases, and 11 bases separated the two germline ends. Germline V gene lookup returns CDR1 MGHRA and CDR2 YSYEKL. The CDR3 is 15 amino acids. As regards this clonotype: What it binds is not known.

The receptor was derived from a man in his sixties or seventies in good health. The gene calls are TRBV4-1 and TRBJ2-3, with a tentative D call TRBD1 (6 bases). Sequencing was performed on blood. The CDR3 loop is CASSQGTVRTDTQYF. The CDR3 coding sequence is TGCGCCAGCAGCCAAGGGACAGTAAGGACAGATACGCAGTATTTT.